Listed here are 4 T cell receptor beta chains from one sample, sequenced in a study of tumor-infiltrating lymphocytes in localized non-small cell lung cancer. The table came from immunoSEQ multiplex PCR; TCRdb's copy has only in-frame clones and leaves some out. The data contain 12,000 or so clones, 60% to 85% of them singletons. The sequenced material came from lung tumor tissue. All receptors come from a human donor with non-small cell lung cancer.

By proportion, this clone is medium-sized. This chain connects TRBV29-1 to TRBJ2-5; maybe TRBD2 (5 bases). This CDR3 has 13 residues. Germline CDR1 and CDR2: SQVTM and ANQGSEA. With 7 bases removed from V and 4 bases from J, the gap between germline ends came to 16 bases. CDR3 DNA sequence: TGCAGCGGAGGCCATTCGGCGGGAGAGACCCAGTACTTC. Translating it yields CSGGHSAGETQYF.

V and J are TRBV11-2 and TRBJ2-2; D is ambiguous. V was cut by 4 bases and J by 4 bases, with 10 bases left in between. CDR3 length: 14 residues. CDR1 SGHAT and CDR2 FQNNGV come from the germline V gene. CDR3 loop: CASSSQTGTGELFF. DNA for the CDR3: TGTGCCAGCAGCTCCCAAACCGGCACCGGGGAGCTGTTTTTT.

V gene TRBV4-3 combines with J gene TRBJ2-1; D ambiguous. This CDR3 has 14 residues. The V gene lost 1 base and the J gene lost 5 bases, with 9 bases spanning the gap. Germline CDR1 and CDR2: LGHNA and YSLEER. The CDR3 DNA sequence: TGCGCCAGCAGCCAAGGGGGTAGGGACAATGAGCAGTTCTTC. It specifies CASSQGGRDNEQFF.

This chain connects TRBV5-4 to TRBJ2-7; 10 bases match TRBD1. V was pared by 4 bases and J by 6 bases, with 7 bases of the junction left unmatched. The CDR3 totals 14 residues. Germline assignment: CDR1 SGHNT and CDR2 YYREEE (reference sequence). The chain's CDR3 is CASSGQGVRGEQYF. As DNA, the CDR3 is TGTGCCAGCAGCGGACAGGGGGTTCGGGGCGAGCAGTACTTC.